This T cell receptor beta chain was identified during a study of blood T cell repertoires in COVID-19. Study at large: Whether acute or convalescent, the COVID-19 samples came from the United States, Italy and Spain.

The CDR3 has 15 amino acids. CDR1 SGHTA and CDR2 FQGNSA come from the germline V gene. The J segment lost 7 bases and the V segment lost 5 bases, leaving 13 bases of the junction unmatched. Authors' data handling: Estimation of nucleated cell counts was performed using reference gene primer amplification. Sequencing was performed with immunoSEQ multiplex PCR; in TCRdb, only in-frame clones are kept and a portion is missing. The DNA was the basis for D and trimming; V, J and clone size are from that table. The sample comprises around 200,000 clones, around 88% of which are singletons, and 8.6% rests with the top ten.

The receptor's source is a man between 40 and 49 years old with active or convalescent COVID-19. Sequenced: peripheral blood. The rearrangement links TRBV7-2 to TRBJ2-5, with 7 bases lining up with TRBD2. CDR3 bases: TGTGCCAGCAGCCCTGGAGGGAGCGGGGCGGGGACCCAGTACTTC. This codes for CASSPGGSGAGTQYF.